This passage covers 9 T cell receptor beta chains from one sample sequenced in a study of shared clonotypes between healthy human individuals. Naivety among CD8 cells was defined by CD45RO negativity and positive CCR7 selection, thereby excluding terminally differentiated effector memory CD45RA+ cells. TCRdb's table, derived via immunoSEQ multiplex PCR, lists solely in-frame clones and lacks some. The sample yields some 2.1 million clones, 93% seen once. Sequenced material: naive CD8+ T cells from PBMCs. The receptors originated from a man aged 18-30 years in good health. Some clones in this sample may be carry-over from other donors' samples.

Comments on this clone: The sample has other DNA sequences that encode this CDR3 too. The genes are TRBV27 and TRBJ1-2; D possibly corresponds to TRBD1 (5 bases). There are 13 residues in the CDR3. CDR1 is MNHEY, CDR2 SMNVEV, per germline (reference sequence). Between the trimmed V and J ends, which lost 1 base and 5 bases, there was a span of 8 bases. CDR3 protein: CASSLLGGYGYTF. CDR3 DNA sequence: TGTGCCAGCAGTTTATTGGGGGGGTATGGCTACACCTTC.

The chain links TRBV28 to TRBJ1-2; D may be TRBD1 (6 bases). The V end was cut by 5 bases, the J end by 4 bases, with 17 bases between. This CDR3 is 15 amino acids long. Germline V gene lookup returns CDR1 MDHEN and CDR2 SYDVKM. The CDR3 DNA sequence: TGTGCCAGCAGTAGACCAGGGGTCTGGAGCTATGGCTACACCTTC. Translated, it gives CASSRPGVWSYGYTF.

The chain couples TRBV25-1 to TRBJ1-2; no definite D call. V was clipped by 1 base and J by 11 bases, with 5 bases between them. The CDR3 length is 10 residues. Per germline, CDR1 MGHDK and CDR2 SYGVNS. In DNA form, the CDR3 reads TGTGCCAGCAGTGAATTTGTGTACACCTTC. Amino acids: CASSEFVYTF.

The rearrangement links TRBV18 to TRBJ2-3, with a tentative D call TRBD1 (6 bases). Germline V gene data show CDR1 as KGHSH and CDR2 as LQKENI. This CDR3 spans 16 amino acids. The V end lost 3 bases, the J end lost 3 bases, and 16 bases lay between the germline ends. CDR3 nucleotide sequence: TGTGCCAGCTCACCCCCAACAGGGATAGGGACAGATACGCAGTATTTT. Translated: CASSPPTGIGTDTQYF.

The chain combines TRBV27 with TRBJ2-2; possibly TRBD1 or TRBD2 for D (5 bases each). Trimming cost V 3 bases and J 7 bases, with 9 bases left between them. The CDR3 consists of 13 residues. From germline, CDR1 is MNHEY and CDR2 SMNVEV (reference sequence). CDR3: CASSFGADGELFF. DNA for the CDR3: TGTGCCAGCAGTTTCGGGGCAGACGGGGAGCTGTTTTTT.

The rearrangement uses TRBV19 and TRBJ1-5, with a tentative D call TRBD1 (6 bases). Germline loops: CDR1 LNHDA, CDR2 SQIVND (reference sequence). The CDR3 is 15 amino acids. Trimming stripped 2 bases from V and 3 bases from J, with 11 bases between. As DNA, the CDR3 is TGTGCCAGTAGTATAAGACAGGTCGACAATCAGCCCCAGCATTTT. Protein sequence: CASSIRQVDNQPQHF.

DNA of the CDR3: TGTGCCAGCAGCCGGCCGGGACAAGCCTACGAGCAGTACTTC. It is translated as CASSRPGQAYEQYF. The rearrangement uses TRBV13 and TRBJ2-7; the D gene is possibly TRBD1 (6 bases). This CDR3 spans 14 amino acids. Trimming removed 5 bases from V and 2 bases from J, with 13 bases in between. The germline gives CDR1 PRHDT, CDR2 FYEKMQ (reference sequence).

The CDR3 loop is CASSAHDSRLPSYEQYF. For the CDR3, the DNA is TGTGCCAGCAGCGCCCACGACAGCCGTTTACCCTCCTACGAGCAGTACTTC. This chain uses TRBV9 with TRBJ2-7; D is perhaps TRBD1 (5 bases). Germline V gene lookup returns CDR1 SGDLS and CDR2 YYNGEE. The CDR3 has 17 residues. V was shortened by 3 bases and J by 0 bases, with 19 bases between the two germline ends.

This clone was detected once. This chain connects TRBV9 to TRBJ2-2, with D tentatively TRBD1 or TRBD2 (5 bases each). CDR1 and CDR2 (germline): SGDLS, YYNGEE. The V and J ends lost 3 bases and 5 bases respectively, with 11 bases between them. The CDR3 covers 14 residues. Here the CDR3 DNA reads TGTGCCAGCAGCGAGGGGAGCGTGACCGGGGAGCTGTTTTTT. Translating gives CASSEGSVTGELFF. The full variable domain, in which reference TRBV9 and TRBJ2-2 provide the parts outside the CDR3, is DSGVTQTPKHLITATGQRVTLRCSPRSGDLSVYWYQQSLDQGLQFLIQYYNGEERAKGNILERFSAQQFPDLHSELNLSSLELGDSALYFCASSEGSVTGELFFGEGSRLTVL.